These 31 T cell receptor beta chains share one sample of origin, sequenced in a study of blood T cell repertoires in COVID-19. The method was immunoSEQ multiplex PCR; TCRdb's version includes in-frame clones alone and lacks a portion of them. The sample consists of 380,000 or so clones, 89% of them appearing once. Material: peripheral blood. Source of these receptors: a middle-aged man with acute or convalescent COVID-19.

J is TRBJ1-1 and V is TRBV29-1; TRBD1 is a possible D gene (6 bases). V lost 5 bases to trimming and J lost 5 bases, with 6 bases between them. Germline V lookup: CDR1 SQVTM, CDR2 ANQGSEA. The CDR3 has 10 residues. The CDR3 bases are TGCAGCGTTAGGGGGACTGAAGCTTTCTTT. It codes for CSVRGTEAFF.

As concerns this clone: Other DNA sequences from this sample encode an identical CDR3 as well. The gene calls are TRBV19 and TRBJ1-2; tentative D call: TRBD1 (5 bases). Trimming took off 6 bases at V and 3 bases at J, with 11 bases between the two ends. Germline CDR1 and CDR2: LNHDA and SQIVND (reference sequence). The CDR3 is 13 residues long. CDR3 amino acids: CASSRQGDYGYTF. CDR3 nucleotides: TGTGCCAGTAGCAGGCAGGGTGACTATGGCTACACCTTC.

This clone has more than one count but fewer than ten. The V gene is TRBV7-3, the J gene TRBJ1-5, with D unclear. Germline CDR1 SGHTA, CDR2 FQGTGA. Between the trimmed V and J ends, which lost 5 bases and 2 bases, there was a span of 7 bases. The length of the CDR3 is 13 residues. CDR3 DNA sequence: TGTGCCAGCAGCAGGGAGGGCAATCAGCCCCAGCATTTT. It translates to CASSREGNQPQHF.

This clone came up a few times. J is TRBJ2-7 and V is TRBV7-9; D perhaps matches TRBD1 (5 bases). V gave up 6 bases and J gave up 3 bases, with 12 bases separating them. The CDR3 is made up of 13 amino acids. Germline CDR1 and CDR2: SEHNR and FQNEAQ (reference sequence). The CDR3 sequence: CASRGRDIYEQYF. In DNA, the CDR3 is TGTGCCAGCAGGGGGCGCGATATCTACGAGCAGTACTTC.

The CDR3 region has the DNA TGCGCCAGCAGCTCGGAGATTGAGACCCAGTACTTC. This gives the protein CASSSEIETQYF. The V and J genes are TRBV5-1 and TRBJ2-5; D not certain. The CDR3 covers 12 residues. Trimming took 3 bases from V and 5 from J, leaving 8 bases between them. Per the germline V gene, CDR1 is SGHRS and CDR2 is YFSETQ.

This clone was recorded only once. This sequence joins TRBV6-5 and TRBJ2-7; 9 bases are a match to TRBD1. This CDR3 region has 13 residues. V lost 5 bases and J lost 7; bases outside the gene matches: 6. Germline lookup yields CDR1 MNHEY and CDR2 SVGAGI. The CDR3 loop reads CASSRQGVGEQYF. The DNA of the CDR3 is TGTGCCAGCAGTCGACAGGGGGTCGGGGAGCAGTACTTC.

This clone was observed a single time. This sequence joins TRBV12-3 or TRBV12-4 and TRBJ1-2; D unresolved. The length of the CDR3 is 12 residues. Trimming pared 3 bases from V and 4 bases from J, leaving 6 bases between. The CDR3: CASSLESYGYTF. Written as DNA, the CDR3 is TGTGCCAGCAGTTTGGAGAGCTATGGCTACACCTTC.

CDR3 in DNA: TGTGCCAGCAGCGCCGGGACAGGGATGATAGCTAACTATGGCTACACCTTC. Amino acid sequence: CASSAGTGMIANYGYTF. This chain links TRBV9 with TRBJ1-2, with 9 bases lining up with TRBD1. Trimming at V came to 3 bases and at J to 0 bases, leaving 9 bases not matched to a gene. The CDR3 is 17 residues long. Germline CDR1 SGDLS, CDR2 YYNGEE.

For the CDR3, the DNA is TGTGCCACCGGACTAGCGGGAGCGATCGGGGAGCTGTTTTTT. Translating it yields CATGLAGAIGELFF. The chain joins TRBV27 to TRBJ2-2; 13 bases fit TRBD2. The germline V gene encodes CDR1 MNHEY and CDR2 SMNVEV (reference sequence). The length of the CDR3 is 14 residues. J gave up 7 bases and V 10 bases, and 6 bases lay outside the gene matches.

The CDR3 region has the DNA TGTGCCAGCTCACCCCTGGTAGACGGGAATTCACCCCTCCACTTT. It translates to CASSPLVDGNSPLHF. The chain links TRBV18 to TRBJ1-6; D not certain. V was trimmed by 3 bases and J by 7 bases, leaving 13 bases between them. The CDR3 runs to 15 residues. Per germline, CDR1 KGHSH and CDR2 LQKENI.

V is TRBV4-3 and J is TRBJ2-7; TRBD2 matches 10 bases. The CDR3 extends over 16 amino acids. CDR1 and CDR2 (germline): LGHNA, YSLEER. The V gene end was trimmed by 0 bases and the J gene end by 3 bases; junction bases not matched to a gene: 5. The CDR3: CASSQDRAGGIYEQYF. The CDR3 nucleotides read TGCGCCAGCAGCCAAGATCGAGCGGGGGGGATCTACGAGCAGTACTTC.

The rearrangement links TRBV2 to TRBJ2-2; 8 nucleotides align to TRBD2. V lost 9 bases, J lost 3 bases, and 15 bases stayed unmatched. This CDR3 comprises 17 residues. Germline V lookup: CDR1 SNHLY, CDR2 FYNNEI. The CDR3 DNA follows: TGTGCCAGGGCCGGGACTAGTGAGGAAACTTACACCGGGGAGCTGTTTTTT. It translates to CARAGTSEETYTGELFF.

The V call is TRBV4-3, the J call TRBJ1-6; 10 nucleotides align to TRBD1. V lost 4 bases to trimming and J lost 7 bases; unmatched junction nucleotides: 4. CDR3 length: 15 amino acids. The germline V gene encodes CDR1 LGHNA and CDR2 YSLEER. Here the CDR3 DNA reads TGCGCCAGCAGCCTCCGGGACAGGGGAAATTCACCCCTCCACTTT. It specifies CASSLRDRGNSPLHF.

The chain links TRBV29-1 to TRBJ2-7; no reliable D call. The CDR3 covers 13 residues. Germline CDR1 SQVTM, CDR2 ANQGSEA. Between the trimmed V and J ends, which lost 7 bases and 0 bases, there was a span of 13 bases. The CDR3 DNA reads as TGCAGCGCGCAACCAGGAAGCTCCTACGAGCAGTACTTC. The encoded protein is CSAQPGSSYEQYF.

In its sample, this clone was seen a few times. The CDR3: CASSYRDPRTGELFF. The CDR3 DNA reads TGTGCCAGTTCTTACAGGGACCCTAGGACCGGGGAGCTGTTTTTT. The chain couples TRBV2 to TRBJ2-2; D is possibly TRBD1 (6 bases). Trimming stripped 9 bases from V and 5 bases from J, with 19 bases between. Germline CDR1 and CDR2: SNHLY and FYNNEI. The CDR3 covers 15 residues.

This sequence joins TRBV3-1 (or the pseudogene TRBV3-2) and TRBJ2-3; 15 bases fit TRBD2. Per germline, CDR1 LGHDT and CDR2 YNNKEL (reference sequence). There are 16 residues in the CDR3. V lost 6 bases and J lost 5; bases outside the gene matches: 6. CDR3 in amino acids: CASRWTSGGAGDTQYF. The CDR3 region has the DNA TGTGCCAGCAGGTGGACTAGCGGGGGGGCCGGAGATACGCAGTATTTT.

The chain employs TRBV19 and TRBJ2-1; 9 nucleotides agree with TRBD2. CDR1 and CDR2 (germline): LNHDA, SQIVND (reference sequence). The V segment lost 10 bases and the J segment 9 bases; nucleotides outside the gene matches: 16. The CDR3 is 15 amino acids. CDR3 in DNA: TGTGCCACGGTTGTTGAGACTAGCGGAGACGGTGAGCAGTTCTTC. Translated: CATVVETSGDGEQFF.

The chain carries TRBV5-6 and TRBJ1-4, with 9 bases lining up with TRBD1. This CDR3 region has 14 residues. Germline V gives CDR1 SGHDT, CDR2 YYEEEE. With 2 bases clipped from V and 8 bases from J, the junction kept 4 bases outside the gene matches. The CDR3 DNA reads TGTGCCAGCAGCTTACAGGGGGCGGGAGAAAAACTGTTTTTT. Translation: CASSLQGAGEKLFF. Complete variable domain (other parts from reference TRBV5-6 and TRBJ1-4): DAGVTQSPTHLIKTRGQQVTLRCSPKSGHDTVSWYQQALGQGPQFIFQYYEEEERQRGNFPDRFSGHQFPNYSSELNVNALLLGDSALYLCASSLQGAGEKLFFGSGTQLSVL.

In nucleotides, the CDR3 is TGTGCCAGTAGTATCCGGCGGCCGTGGGATCAGCCCCAGCATTTT. This translates into CASSIRRPWDQPQHF. V is TRBV19 and J is TRBJ1-5; D gene ambiguous. Trimming took off 3 bases at V and 5 bases at J, with 14 bases between the two ends. There are 15 residues in the CDR3. CDR1 is LNHDA and CDR2 is SQIVND in the germline V gene (reference sequence).

The V call is TRBV5-6, the J call TRBJ1-1; D is uncertain. Germline-derived CDR1 and CDR2 are SGHDT and YYEEEE. Trimming removed 2 bases from V and 10 bases from J, with 9 bases in between. The CDR3 spans 11 residues. The CDR3 sequence is CASSFGSRAFF. In nucleotides, the CDR3 is TGTGCCAGCAGCTTTGGTAGCCGAGCTTTCTTT.

The chain carries TRBV27 and TRBJ2-2; 9 nucleotides match TRBD2. Germline CDR1 is MNHEY and CDR2 is SMNVEV (reference sequence). The CDR3 is 15 amino acids. The J segment lost 7 bases and the V segment lost 2 bases, leaving 5 bases of the junction unmatched. CDR3 coding DNA: TGTGCCAGCAGTTTAAAGACTAGCGGTTTCGGGGAGCTGTTTTTT. Its protein is CASSLKTSGFGELFF.

The CDR3 reads CASSIERDTDTQYF. The CDR3 DNA reads TGTGCCAGTAGTATAGAGCGGGACACAGATACGCAGTATTTT. The chain recombines TRBV19 with TRBJ2-3; the D gene is possibly TRBD2 (6 bases). V lost 0 bases and J 2 bases, leaving 6 bases between the germline ends. CDR1 is LNHDA, CDR2 SQIVND, per germline (reference sequence). The CDR3 has 14 amino acids.

The chain employs TRBV27 and TRBJ2-1; D may be TRBD1 (5 bases). Germline CDR1 MNHEY, CDR2 SMNVEV (reference sequence). There are 15 residues in the CDR3. V dropped 3 bases and J dropped 7 bases, with 16 bases sitting between them. CDR3 DNA sequence: TGTGCCAGCAGTTTCTGGCAGGGAACTTCAAATGAGCAGTTCTTC. Its translation: CASSFWQGTSNEQFF.

This sequence joins TRBV6-5 and TRBJ2-7, with 7 bases fitting TRBD1. The V gene end was trimmed by 0 bases and the J gene end by 6 bases; junction bases not matched to a gene: 8. Germline assignment: CDR1 MNHEY and CDR2 SVGAGI. The CDR3 loop spans 15 amino acids. The CDR3 nucleotides are TGTGCCAGCAGTTACTCGTCACAGGGGATGCGCGAGCAGTACTTC. Its protein product is CASSYSSQGMREQYF.

The V and J genes are TRBV5-1 and TRBJ2-7, with TRBD2 matching over 7 bases. Germline V lookup: CDR1 SGHRS, CDR2 YFSETQ. CDR3 length equals 15 residues. V lost 2 bases to trimming and J lost 2 bases; unmatched junction nucleotides: 7. CDR3 DNA sequence: TGCGCCAGCAGCTTTTGGTCGGGAGGTGCCTACGAGCAGTACTTC. The encoded protein is CASSFWSGGAYEQYF. Looking up the rest from reference TRBV5-1 and TRBJ2-7 gives the full variable domain: KAGVTQTPRYLIKTRGQQVTLSCSPISGHRSVSWYQQTPGQGLQFLFEYFSETQRNKGNFPGRFSGRQFSNSRSEMNVSTLELGDSALYLCASSFWSGGAYEQYFGPGTRLTVT.

This clone has more than one count but fewer than ten. This chain uses TRBV11-2 with TRBJ1-1; the D is unclear. V lost 6 bases, J lost 4 bases, and 15 bases lay in between. CDR1 is SGHAT and CDR2 is FQNNGV in the germline V gene. The CDR3 has 14 amino acids. This CDR3 reads CASSFGYTLTEAFF. CDR3 coding DNA: TGTGCCAGCAGTTTCGGGTACACGCTCACTGAAGCTTTCTTT.

The rearrangement uses TRBV7-8 and TRBJ2-2, with TRBD1 matching over 7 bases. The V gene end was trimmed by 7 bases and the J gene end by 3 bases; junction bases not matched to a gene: 5. CDR3 size: 14 residues. Germline CDR1 SGHVS, CDR2 FQNEAQ. CDR3 residues: CASIEGADTGELFF. CDR3 DNA sequence: TGTGCCAGCATTGAGGGGGCCGACACCGGGGAGCTGTTTTTT. The full variable domain, with the rest looked up from reference TRBV7-8 and TRBJ2-2, is GAGVSQSPRYKVAKRGQDVALRCDPISGHVSLFWYQQALGQGPEFLTYFQNEAQLDKSGLPSDRFFAERPEGSVSTLKIQRTQQEDSAVYLCASIEGADTGELFFGEGSRLTVL.

CDR3 DNA: TGCGCCAGCAGCTTGGGGAGGAGGACAGATACGCAGTATTTT. Protein sequence: CASSLGRRTDTQYF. The J gene is TRBJ2-3, the V gene TRBV5-1; weak D call: TRBD2 (5 bases). CDR1 is SGHRS, CDR2 YFSETQ, per germline. The CDR3 totals 14 residues. Trimming left V 0 bases short and J 3 bases short, with 8 bases between. Looking up the rest from reference TRBV5-1 and TRBJ2-3 gives the full variable domain: KAGVTQTPRYLIKTRGQQVTLSCSPISGHRSVSWYQQTPGQGLQFLFEYFSETQRNKGNFPGRFSGRQFSNSRSEMNVSTLELGDSALYLCASSLGRRTDTQYFGPGTRLTVL.

The chain links TRBV27 to TRBJ2-2, with a possible D match to TRBD2 (5 bases). This CDR3 is 17 amino acids long. Deletions cut 6 bases from V and 0 bases from J, with 17 bases between. Germline V gene sequence: CDR1 MNHEY, CDR2 SMNVEV (reference sequence). CDR3 nucleotides: TGTGCCAGCAGCCCGGCTCGGCTAGCCTCGAACACCGGGGAGCTGTTTTTT. Encoded protein: CASSPARLASNTGELFF.

The gene calls are TRBV2 and TRBJ2-2, with 9 bases fitting TRBD1. This CDR3 has 14 amino acids. J gave up 8 bases and V 8 bases, and 9 bases lay outside the gene matches. Germline loops: CDR1 SNHLY, CDR2 FYNNEI. In DNA, the CDR3 is TGTGCCAGCTTCAAGGACAGGGGATGGGGGGAGCTGTTTTTT. Protein sequence: CASFKDRGWGELFF.

The chain carries TRBV5-4 and TRBJ1-1; TRBD1 matches 10 bases. V shed 4 bases and J 2 bases; nucleotides not matched to a gene: 11. This CDR3 contains 17 residues. From germline, CDR1 is SGHNT and CDR2 YYREEE (reference sequence). The CDR3 nucleotides read TGTGCCAGCAGCAGGCCGGGACAGGGGAGTCGTAACACTGAAGCTTTCTTT. Translated: CASSRPGQGSRNTEAFF. Full variable domain (outside the CDR3, taken from reference TRBV5-4 and TRBJ1-1): ETGVTQSPTHLIKTRGQQVTLRCSSQSGHNTVSWYQQALGQGPQFIFQYYREEENGRGNFPPRFSGLQFPNYSSELNVNALELDDSALYLCASSRPGQGSRNTEAFFGQGTRLTVV.